The 30 T cell receptor beta chains presented below share a single source sample, sequenced in a study of blood T cell repertoires in COVID-19. Sequencing used immunoSEQ multiplex PCR; TCRdb keeps in-frame clones, though not all of them. This sample has some 460,000 clones, with around 90% found just once. Material: PBMCs or T cells enriched from blood (not recorded which). The receptors were gathered from a woman between 18 and 29 years old who had recovered from COVID-19.

The count of this clone is one. The chain carries TRBV11-2 and TRBJ2-2; D is unresolved. In germline, CDR1 is SGHAT, CDR2 FQNNGV. The CDR3 length is 13 residues. V was trimmed by 1 base and J by 6 bases, leaving 6 bases between them. CDR3 region: CASSLVTAGELFF. CDR3 nucleotide sequence: TGTGCCAGCAGCTTAGTCACGGCCGGGGAGCTGTTTTTT.

The V call is TRBV3-1 (or the pseudogene TRBV3-2), the J call TRBJ2-7, with D uncertain. The V and J ends lost 0 bases and 3 bases respectively, with 3 bases between them. This CDR3 has 12 residues. In germline, CDR1 is LGHDT, CDR2 YNNKEL (reference sequence). The CDR3 DNA is TGTGCCAGCAGCCAAGACAACTACGAGCAGTACTTC. This translates into CASSQDNYEQYF.

This chain joins TRBV6-5 and TRBJ2-3; a possible D gene is TRBD2 (6 bases). This CDR3 has 14 amino acids. The V gene's germline CDR1 is MNHEY and CDR2 SVGAGI. The germline V and J ends were trimmed by 5 bases and 8 bases, with 17 bases remaining between them. The CDR3 nucleotides are TGTGCCAGCAGTCGGGGGACTGCGGAGCGTACGCAGTATTTT. It specifies CASSRGTAERTQYF.

The chain is built from TRBV7-9 and TRBJ2-3; 8 bases are shared with TRBD1. Losses at the gene ends were 5 bases for V and 1 base for J; bases not matched to a gene: 5. Germline CDR1 and CDR2: SEHNR and FQNEAQ (reference sequence). The CDR3 totals 15 residues. CDR3 coding DNA: TGTGCCAGCAGCCTTACAGGGGGAGGCACAGATACGCAGTATTTT. Translated: CASSLTGGGTDTQYF. The entire variable domain, with the rest obtained from reference TRBV7-9 and TRBJ2-3, is as follows: DTGVSQNPRHKITKRGQNVTFRCDPISEHNRLYWYRQTLGQGPEFLTYFQNEAQLEKSRLLSDRFSAERPKGSFSTLEIQRTEQGDSAMYLCASSLTGGGTDTQYFGPGTRLTVL.

This clone has a single count. V is TRBV30 and J is TRBJ1-2; tentatively, D is TRBD1 (5 bases). This CDR3 is built from 15 residues. Per germline, CDR1 GTSNPN and CDR2 SVGIG (reference sequence). V was clipped by 2 bases and J by 12 bases, with 25 bases between them. The CDR3 region is CAWSRRASILWLHTF. The DNA for the CDR3 is TGTGCCTGGAGTCGCAGGGCATCGATCCTATGGCTACACACCTTC. Filled out from reference TRBV30 and TRBJ1-2, the complete variable domain reads SQTIHQWPATLVQPVGSPLSLECTVEGTSNPNLYWYRQAAGRGLQLLFYSVGIGQISSEVPQNLSASRPQDRQFILSSKKLLLSDSGFYLCAWSRRASILWLHTFGSGTRLTVV.

This chain joins TRBV7-9 and TRBJ1-2, with unresolved D. V was pared by 1 base and J by 7 bases, with 7 bases between. This CDR3 contains 12 residues. CDR1 and CDR2 from the germline V gene are SEHNR and FQNEAQ (reference sequence). The CDR3 bases are TGTGCCAGCAGCTTAGACTCAAGTGGCTACACCTTC. This sequence encodes CASSLDSSGYTF. Full variable domain (rest looked up from reference TRBV7-9 and TRBJ1-2): DTGVSQNPRHKITKRGQNVTFRCDPISEHNRLYWYRQTLGQGPEFLTYFQNEAQLEKSRLLSDRFSAERPKGSFSTLEIQRTEQGDSAMYLCASSLDSSGYTFGSGTRLTVV.

The J gene is TRBJ1-3, the V gene TRBV19; 8 bases map to TRBD1. The junction had 8 bases not matched to a gene; V was cut back by 6 bases and J by 1 base. This CDR3 comprises 16 residues. Germline CDR1 reads LNHDA; CDR2 reads SQIVND (reference sequence). CDR3 DNA sequence: TGTGCCAGTAGGGGGACAGGAATGGAGTCTGGAAACACCATATATTTT. The encoded protein is CASRGTGMESGNTIYF.

This chain uses TRBV19 with TRBJ1-1, with a weak D call TRBD1 (6 bases). Looked up from germline, CDR1 is LNHDA and CDR2 is SQIVND (reference sequence). Trimming took off 5 bases at V and 4 bases at J, with 17 bases between the two ends. The CDR3 loop spans 15 amino acids. In nucleotides, the CDR3 is TGTGCCAGTAGTGCCCCGAACAGGGAGACCACTGAAGCTTTCTTT. Residues: CASSAPNRETTEAFF. The variable domain in full, completed from reference TRBV19 and TRBJ1-1, reads DGGITQSPKYLFRKEGQNVTLSCEQNLNHDAMYWYRQDPGQGLRLIYYSQIVNDFQKGDIAEGYSVSREKKESFPLTVTSAQKNPTAFYLCASSAPNRETTEAFFGQGTRLTVV.

V is TRBV10-1 and J is TRBJ2-2; 7 bases line up with TRBD1. The CDR3 runs 12 residues. Unmatched junction bases numbered 6, after V lost 3 bases and J lost 14 bases. CDR1 and CDR2 (germline): WNHNN, SYGVQD (reference sequence). The CDR3 nucleotides read TGCGCCAGCAGTGAAGAGACAGGGAAACTGTTTTTT. This gives the protein CASSEETGKLFF.

V is TRBV29-1 and J is TRBJ2-7; TRBD1 aligns across 9 bases. The CDR3 runs 17 residues. Germline trimming cut 6 bases from V and 1 base from J; bases unmatched to any gene: 16. Germline V gene sequence: CDR1 SQVTM, CDR2 ANQGSEA. CDR3 DNA sequence: TGCAGCGTCCAAAGGGACAGGGAGAAGGGTAGGTCCTACGAGCAGTACTTC. It is translated as CSVQRDREKGRSYEQYF.

For this clone: The sample carries other DNA sequences with the same CDR3. CDR3 protein: CASSPGDGYTF. The CDR3 DNA reads TGTGCCAGTAGTCCAGGGGATGGCTACACCTTC. V gene TRBV19 combines with J gene TRBJ1-2; D is perhaps TRBD1 (6 bases). The V gene lost 5 bases and the J gene lost 6 bases, with 7 bases spanning the gap. CDR1 and CDR2 from the germline V gene are LNHDA and SQIVND (reference sequence). There are 11 residues in the CDR3. The variable domain in full, completed from reference TRBV19 and TRBJ1-2, reads DGGITQSPKYLFRKEGQNVTLSCEQNLNHDAMYWYRQDPGQGLRLIYYSQIVNDFQKGDIAEGYSVSREKKESFPLTVTSAQKNPTAFYLCASSPGDGYTFGSGTRLTVV.

The chain employs TRBV5-1 and TRBJ1-2; D remains ambiguous. CDR1 is SGHRS, CDR2 YFSETQ, per germline. V was cut by 4 bases and J by 6 bases, with 19 bases left in between. The CDR3 is 15 residues long. The CDR3 loop reads CASSDHKTGYDGYTF. The CDR3 DNA sequence: TGCGCCAGCAGCGATCACAAAACGGGGTATGATGGCTACACCTTC. Drawing the rest from reference TRBV5-1 and TRBJ1-2, the complete variable domain is KAGVTQTPRYLIKTRGQQVTLSCSPISGHRSVSWYQQTPGQGLQFLFEYFSETQRNKGNFPGRFSGRQFSNSRSEMNVSTLELGDSALYLCASSDHKTGYDGYTFGSGTRLTVV.

The gene calls are TRBV4-1 and TRBJ1-6; D uncertain. The ends were cut back, 3 bases at V and 9 bases at J, with 15 bases in the middle. Germline lookup yields CDR1 MGHRA and CDR2 YSYEKL. CDR3 size: 15 residues. This CDR3 reads CASSQTLKSGSPLHF. The DNA of the CDR3 is TGCGCCAGCAGCCAGACGTTAAAGAGCGGTTCACCCCTCCACTTT.

J is TRBJ1-1 and V is TRBV10-3, with D uncertain. The CDR3 covers 12 residues. Germline-derived CDR1 and CDR2 are ENHRY and SYGVKD. Trimming removed 4 bases from V and 4 bases from J, with 7 bases in between. CDR3 protein: CAISGDGTEAFF. CDR3 in DNA: TGTGCCATCAGTGGCGATGGCACTGAAGCTTTCTTT.

This chain uses TRBV27 with TRBJ1-2; D remains ambiguous. From germline, CDR1 is MNHEY and CDR2 SMNVEV (reference sequence). V lost 3 bases and J lost 4, with 12 bases in between. This CDR3 region has 14 residues. Here the CDR3 reads CASSFTRTGYGYTF. CDR3 coding DNA: TGTGCCAGCAGTTTCACGAGGACTGGCTATGGCTACACCTTC.

The chain links TRBV27 to TRBJ1-6; D gene uncertain. The germline V and J ends were trimmed by 6 bases and 3 bases, with 6 bases remaining between them. The CDR3 is made up of 13 amino acids. CDR1 and CDR2 from the germline V gene are MNHEY and SMNVEV (reference sequence). CDR3 coding DNA: TGTGCCAGCAGCCCCGTCTATAATTCACCCCTCCACTTT. It translates to CASSPVYNSPLHF.

This chain connects TRBV5-1 to TRBJ2-7; 8 bases line up with TRBD1. Germline V gene sequence: CDR1 SGHRS, CDR2 YFSETQ. V shed 5 bases, J shed 0 bases, and the junction held 4 bases outside the gene matches. The CDR3 has 14 amino acids. CDR3 nucleotides: TGCGCCAGCAGGGGACAGGCGAGCTCCTACGAGCAGTACTTC. It is translated as CASRGQASSYEQYF.

The chain carries TRBV7-2 and TRBJ2-7; D is undetermined. This CDR3 has 15 amino acids. Trimming took off 5 bases at V and 3 bases at J, with 17 bases between the two ends. The V gene's germline CDR1 is SGHTA and CDR2 FQGNSA. The CDR3 region has the DNA TGTGCCAGCAGCCCGAGTCGAGACTTCCTCTACGAGCAGTACTTC. It is translated as CASSPSRDFLYEQYF. Together with reference TRBV7-2 and TRBJ2-7, the CDR3 gives the full variable domain: GAGVSQSPSNKVTEKGKDVELRCDPISGHTALYWYRQSLGQGLEFLIYFQGNSAPDKSGLPSDRFSAERTGGSVSTLTIQRTQQEDSAVYLCASSPSRDFLYEQYFGPGTRLTVT.

J is TRBJ1-2 and V is TRBV30; D call uncertain. Germline CDR1 is GTSNPN and CDR2 is SVGIG (reference sequence). The V gene lost 6 bases and the J gene lost 2 bases, with 10 bases spanning the gap. The CDR3 runs to 12 residues. CDR3 sequence (DNA): TGTGCCTGCCGTCCGGAGAACTATGGCTACACCTTC. This sequence encodes CACRPENYGYTF.

The genes are TRBV11-3 and TRBJ1-6; maybe TRBD1 (5 bases). This CDR3 contains 18 residues. Trimming left V 5 bases short and J 1 base short, with 18 bases between. The germline V gene encodes CDR1 SGHNT and CDR2 YENEEA. CDR3 region: CASSPVPREESYNSPLHF. Written as DNA, the CDR3 is TGTGCCAGCAGCCCAGTTCCCAGGGAAGAGTCCTATAATTCACCCCTCCACTTT.

This chain joins TRBV2 and TRBJ2-5; 8 bases are a match to TRBD1. The V gene's germline CDR1 is SNHLY and CDR2 FYNNEI. CDR3 size: 15 residues. The junction had 7 bases not matched to a gene; V was cut back by 7 bases and J by 0 bases. CDR3 in DNA: TGTGCCAGCACTGTCAACAGGGGGTACCAAGAGACCCAGTACTTC. Translating it yields CASTVNRGYQETQYF.

The rearrangement uses TRBV28 and TRBJ1-2; D gene unclear. Trimming shortened V by 5 bases and J by 8 bases, and 15 bases separated the two germline ends. Germline CDR1 reads MDHEN; CDR2 reads SYDVKM. CDR3 length: 13 residues. CDR3 coding DNA: TGTGCCAGCAGTCTGGGAGAACGGCGGGGCTACACCTTC. As protein: CASSLGERRGYTF.

This chain links TRBV30 with TRBJ2-2, with D maybe TRBD2 (6 bases). The CDR3 consists of 13 residues. The ends were cut back, 2 bases at V and 4 bases at J, with 8 bases in the middle. Germline CDR1 is GTSNPN and CDR2 is SVGIG (reference sequence). DNA for the CDR3: TGTGCCTGGAGTTTGGGGGGCACCGGGGAGCTGTTTTTT. Translating it yields CAWSLGGTGELFF.

The chain links TRBV4-1 to TRBJ2-2; possible D gene TRBD1, 6 bases. Germline V gene sequence: CDR1 MGHRA, CDR2 YSYEKL. V shed 8 bases and J shed 1 base, with 23 bases lying between them. CDR3 size: 18 residues. The CDR3 here is CASGQSRDKYLNTGELFF. CDR3 coding DNA: TGCGCCAGCGGACAGTCGAGGGACAAATACCTGAACACCGGGGAGCTGTTTTTT.

This chain links TRBV7-9 with TRBJ1-1, with D perhaps TRBD1 (5 bases). Germline CDR1 and CDR2: SEHNR and FQNEAQ (reference sequence). This CDR3 comprises 15 residues. V was cut by 5 bases and J by 0 bases, with 13 bases left in between. CDR3 nucleotides: TGTGCCAGCAGCAAAGGTCGGGACTTGAACACTGAAGCTTTCTTT. It encodes CASSKGRDLNTEAFF.

This clone is a singleton in its sample. This sequence joins TRBV11-2 and TRBJ1-1; 7 nucleotides align to TRBD1. Trimming removed 5 bases from V and 0 bases from J; junction bases left unmatched: 9. The germline gives CDR1 SGHAT, CDR2 FQNNGV. The CDR3 contains 16 residues. The CDR3 sequence: CASSDNRGTLNTEAFF. The CDR3 bases are TGTGCCAGCAGCGATAACAGGGGTACCCTGAACACTGAAGCTTTCTTT.

The chain employs TRBV27 and TRBJ2-5; a weak D match, TRBD2 (5 bases). The germline gives CDR1 MNHEY, CDR2 SMNVEV (reference sequence). The germline V and J ends were trimmed by 1 base and 5 bases, with 14 bases remaining between them. The CDR3 has 15 residues. CDR3 coding DNA: TGTGCCAGCAGTTTATTAGGACTCCGAGGGGAGACCCAGTACTTC. Translated: CASSLLGLRGETQYF.

The V call is TRBV24-1, the J call TRBJ1-2; TRBD1 matches at 7 bases. CDR3 length: 14 residues. Trimming took 4 bases from V and 9 from J; bases not matched to a gene: 10. The germline CDR1 and CDR2 sequences are KGHDR and SFDVKD. DNA of the CDR3: TGTGCCACCAGTGACCCCGGGACAGAGGGGCGCTACACCTTC. It encodes CATSDPGTEGRYTF.

Concerning this clone: Within the sample, other DNA sequences also encode this same CDR3. J is TRBJ2-2 and V is TRBV3-1 (or the pseudogene TRBV3-2), with 8 positions matching TRBD1. CDR1 is LGHDT, CDR2 YNNKEL, per germline (reference sequence). CDR3 size: 15 residues. The V and J ends lost 2 bases and 1 base, in that order; junction bases with no gene match: 0. This chain's CDR3 is CASSQTGGNTGELFF. In nucleotides, the CDR3 is TGTGCCAGCAGCCAAACAGGGGGGAACACCGGGGAGCTGTTTTTT.

This chain joins TRBV10-3 and TRBJ1-1; 7 bases are shared with TRBD1. The CDR3 length is 13 residues. Germline CDR1 reads ENHRY; CDR2 reads SYGVKD. Losses at the gene ends were 5 bases for V and 4 bases for J; bases not matched to a gene: 4. The CDR3 DNA sequence: TGTGCCATCAGTACAGGGGATGCCACTGAAGCTTTCTTT. Its translation is CAISTGDATEAFF.